This T cell receptor (beta chain) was observed in a study of cytomegalovirus exposure and HLA in healthy donors. The sample holds a few counts of this clone. The primer mix had 60 Vbeta and 13 Jbeta primers. This table comes from immunoSEQ multiplex PCR, and its TCRdb copy is limited to in-frame clones, with some not included. Found here are more than 100,000 clones, about 9.1% of them singletons; the top ten hold roughly 6.4%. The source is a middle-aged woman in good health and CMV-seropositive. Sample: PBMCs.

The CDR3 loop reads CASSLGNRAYEQYF. CDR3 DNA: TGTGCCAGCAGCTTAGGTAACAGGGCTTACGAGCAGTACTTC. This chain joins TRBV7-2 and TRBJ2-7, with D maybe TRBD1 (6 bases). The CDR3 length is 14 residues. Germline V gives CDR1 SGHTA, CDR2 FQGNSA. The V gene lost 1 base and the J gene lost 4 bases, with 11 bases spanning the gap.